The rows below give T cell receptor beta chains drawn from one sample of a study of T cell repertoires in cytomegalovirus infection. A single record per CDR3 protein comes from TCRdb applying MiXCR to the reads. The sample gives around 330,000 distinct CDR3 sequences, about a sixth of which show up once; around 12% is in the top ten. Sequencing was carried out using PBMCs. The source is a human donor in good health (CMV status not recorded). Some clones in this sample may be carry-over from other donors' samples. Each CDR3 is given with its conserved first and last residue. D genes are given only for firm matches. Size is omitted from some rows. Given values are once, few, many or a class for expanded clones.

size	V	J	D	DNA	CDR3
many	TRBV7-9	TRBJ1-4	-	TGTGCCAGCAGCTTAACGGGAAGGGATAATGAAAAACTGTTTTTT	CASSLTGRDNEKLFF
many	TRBV27	TRBJ2-5	TRBD1	TGTGCCAGCAGTGAGGGACAGGATGAACAAGAGACCCAGTACTTC	CASSEGQDEQETQYF
many	TRBV4-3	TRBJ2-2	-	TGCGCCAGCAGCCAAGACCTGGGGGACACCGGGGAGCTGTTTTTT	CASSQDLGDTGELFF
many	TRBV7-8	TRBJ2-1	TRBD2	TGTGCCAGCAGCCCCCCCCGCAGCGGGGGGCCCAATGAGCAGTTCTTC	CASSPPRSGGPNEQFF
-	TRBV4-1	TRBJ2-2	-	TGCGCCAGCAGCCAAGATGTCGGTAGGGAGCTGTTTTTT	CASSQDVGRELFF
few	TRBV27	TRBJ2-7	-	TGTGCCAGCAGCCCCCGTTCGGCGTACCCCTCCTACGAGCAGTACTTC	CASSPRSAYPSYEQYF
many	TRBV7-9	TRBJ1-5	-	TGTGCCAGCAGCTTAGACGCGGGCGGCGAGCAGCCCCAGCATTTT	CASSLDAGGEQPQHF
-	TRBV5-1	TRBJ2-1	-	TGCGCCAGCAGCTTGGCCCTAGCCGGATACGACAATGAGCAGTTCTTC	CASSLALAGYDNEQFF
-	TRBV4-1	TRBJ2-1	TRBD2	TGCGCCAGCAGCCATCGAGCGGGGGGCAATGAGCAGTTCTTC	CASSHRAGGNEQFF
few	TRBV19	TRBJ2-3	TRBD1	TGTGCCAGTAGTATCGGACAGGGGGTATCAGATACGCAGTATTTT	CASSIGQGVSDTQYF
few	TRBV6-1	TRBJ2-7	-	TGTGCCACCATTTGGGACTACGAGCAGTACTTC	CATIWDYEQYF
-	TRBV27	TRBJ1-1	TRBD1	TGTGCCAGTCGAGCCCTGGGGACAGGTAGAGAACATGAAGCTTTCTTT	CASRALGTGREHEAFF
-	TRBV6-2/TRBV6-3	TRBJ2-7	-	TGTGCCAGCAGTTACGGGGACGCATCCTACGAGCAGTACTTC	CASSYGDASYEQYF
many	TRBV7-2	TRBJ1-4	-	TGTGCCAGCAGTAATTGGCAGGTTTTTGGTGAAAAACTGTTTTTT	CASSNWQVFGEKLFF
-	TRBV27	TRBJ1-5	-	TGTGCCAGCAGTCCTCACGGTAGCAATCAGCCCCAGCATTTT	CASSPHGSNQPQHF
many	TRBV7-2	TRBJ2-5	TRBD2	TGTGCCAGCAGCGGGACTAGCGTGGAGACCCAGTACTTC	CASSGTSVETQYF
once	TRBV11-3	TRBJ2-5	-	TGTGCCAGCAGCTTAGGACTCTTCAGCCAAGAGACCCAGTACTTC	CASSLGLFSQETQYF
-	TRBV19	TRBJ1-5	-	TGTGCCAGTAGTATTGGCTATCAGCCCCAGCATTTT	CASSIGYQPQHF
-	TRBV11-2	TRBJ2-1	TRBD1	TGTGCCAGCAGCCGAAGACAGGGTTCAAACAATGAGCAGTTCTTC	CASSRRQGSNNEQFF
many	TRBV7-2	TRBJ2-7	-	TGTGCCAGCAGCTCGGGACCAACCTACGAGCAGTACTTC	CASSSGPTYEQYF
-	TRBV5-4	TRBJ1-4	-	TGTGCCAGCAGCTCCTCCCAACAGGGCGCTAATGAAAAACTGTTTTTT	CASSSSQQGANEKLFF
-	TRBV7-9	TRBJ2-3	TRBD2	TGTGCCAGCAGTTTACTAGCGGGAATGACAGATACGCAGTATTTT	CASSLLAGMTDTQYF
-	TRBV12-3/TRBV12-4	TRBJ1-1	-	TGTGCCAGCGGCCAGGGGTCGATGAACACTGAAGCTTTCTTT	CASGQGSMNTEAFF
many	TRBV6-5	TRBJ1-5	TRBD1	TGTGCCAGCGGAATGACAGGGGGGGGCAATCAGCCCCAGCATTTT	CASGMTGGGNQPQHF
many	TRBV7-2	TRBJ2-5	TRBD1	TGTGCCAGCACCCTAGATACAGGGGTGGAGACCCAGTACTTC	CASTLDTGVETQYF
-	TRBV12-3/TRBV12-4	TRBJ1-2	TRBD1	TGTGCCAGCAGTCCCCAGGGGGGAAACTATGGCTACACCTTC	CASSPQGGNYGYTF
-	TRBV7-9	TRBJ2-1	-	TGTGCCAGCAGCCAATCTTGGAATGAGCAGTTCTTC	CASSQSWNEQFF
-	TRBV11-2	TRBJ2-1	TRBD2	TGTGCCAGCAGCTCACAAGCGGGGGGGCTGAATGAGCAGTTCTTC	CASSSQAGGLNEQFF
many	TRBV2	TRBJ1-1	TRBD1	TGTGCCAGCAGGCAACAGGGGGGGAACACTGAAGCTTTCTTT	CASRQQGGNTEAFF
many	TRBV7-6	TRBJ1-1	-	TGTGCCAGCAGCTTAGGTCTAGGAGACACTGAAGCTTTCTTT	CASSLGLGDTEAFF
-	TRBV20-1	TRBJ2-3	TRBD2	TGCAGTGCCTTCGCGGGGGGGAGCACAGATACGCAGTATTTT	CSAFAGGSTDTQYF
many	TRBV7-2	TRBJ2-3	TRBD2	TGTGCCAGCATCCTAGCGGGGGCCAACACAGATACGCAGTATTTT	CASILAGANTDTQYF
many	TRBV7-2	TRBJ1-1	-	TGTGCCAGCAGCTTATCGAACCGACTCACTGAAGCTTTCTTT	CASSLSNRLTEAFF